Below are 10 T cell receptor beta chains sequenced from a single sample in a study of blood T cell repertoires in COVID-19. TCRdb's copy holds only in-frame clones and misses some; the assay was immunoSEQ multiplex PCR. Here the sample spans over 350,000 clones, roughly 90% being singletons. The sequenced sample was PBMCs or T cells enriched from blood (not recorded which). The receptor source for this set is a woman in her 30s with acute COVID-19.

V gene TRBV6-1 combines with J gene TRBJ1-5; D gene unclear. The CDR3 runs 13 residues. CDR1 MNHNS and CDR2 SASEGT come from the germline V gene. Trimming left V 1 base short and J 7 bases short, with 8 bases between. The CDR3: CASSEDQRQPQHF. The CDR3 DNA sequence: TGTGCCAGCAGTGAAGACCAGCGACAGCCCCAGCATTTT.

The chain couples TRBV7-9 to TRBJ2-4; 11 bases align to TRBD2. Germline loops: CDR1 SEHNR, CDR2 FQNEAQ (reference sequence). J was trimmed by 5 bases and V by 1 base; bases with no gene match: 7. The CDR3 length is 17 residues. Here the CDR3 reads CASSLGASGGPENIQYF. For the CDR3, the DNA is TGTGCCAGCAGCTTAGGGGCTAGCGGGGGGCCTGAAAACATTCAGTACTTC. The complete variable domain, with remaining parts taken from reference TRBV7-9 and TRBJ2-4, reads DTGVSQNPRHKITKRGQNVTFRCDPISEHNRLYWYRQTLGQGPEFLTYFQNEAQLEKSRLLSDRFSAERPKGSFSTLEIQRTEQGDSAMYLCASSLGASGGPENIQYFGAGTRLSVL.

This rearrangement joins TRBV12-3 or TRBV12-4 to TRBJ2-5; 8 nucleotides agree with TRBD2. The length of the CDR3 is 13 residues. The J segment lost 7 bases and the V segment lost 3 bases, leaving 4 bases of the junction unmatched. The CDR3 here is CASSFGGAGTQYF. In nucleotides, the CDR3 is TGTGCCAGCAGTTTCGGGGGGGCGGGGACCCAGTACTTC.

This chain joins TRBV9 and TRBJ2-3; 9 nucleotides agree with TRBD2. This CDR3 region has 17 residues. V lost 1 base and J lost 2; bases outside the gene matches: 8. Germline V gene sequence: CDR1 SGDLS, CDR2 YYNGEE. The CDR3 DNA sequence: TGTGCCAGCAGCGTACCCAAGCGGGGGGACTCCACAGATACGCAGTATTTT. It codes for CASSVPKRGDSTDTQYF.

The chain recombines TRBV6-2 or TRBV6-3 with TRBJ1-1; TRBD1 agrees at 8 bases. The V gene end was trimmed by 6 bases and the J gene end by 1 base; junction bases not matched to a gene: 16. The germline gives CDR1 MNHEY, CDR2 SVGEGT. The CDR3 spans 18 residues. Here the CDR3 reads CASSHGGARQGSNTEAFF. The CDR3 coding sequence is TGTGCCAGCAGCCACGGAGGGGCAAGACAGGGGTCGAACACTGAAGCTTTCTTT.

The CDR3 DNA is TGTGCCAGCAGTCCCTGGACAGGGTCCTACGAGCAGTACTTC. Protein: CASSPWTGSYEQYF. V usage is TRBV27 and J usage is TRBJ2-7; 8 bases line up with TRBD1. CDR1 is MNHEY, CDR2 SMNVEV, per germline (reference sequence). With V trimmed by 5 bases and J by 1 base, 4 bases remained unmatched. The CDR3 spans 14 residues.

This clone was recorded a few times. The V call is TRBV19, the J call TRBJ1-5; 10 bases are shared with TRBD1. V lost 0 bases and J lost 6; bases outside the gene matches: 2. There are 15 residues in the CDR3. Germline CDR1 is LNHDA and CDR2 is SQIVND (reference sequence). The CDR3 region has the DNA TGTGCCAGTAGTATAGACGGGACAGGGGCTCAGCCCCAGCATTTT. It codes for CASSIDGTGAQPQHF.

The chain carries TRBV28 and TRBJ2-1; TRBD2 matches at 7 bases. Germline V CDR1 and CDR2: MDHEN, SYDVKM. This CDR3 contains 16 residues. Trimming took 2 bases from V and 2 from J; bases not matched to a gene: 6. The CDR3 bases are TGTGCCAGCAGTTTAAGCGGCGGGGGACCCTACAATGAGCAGTTCTTC. Amino acids: CASSLSGGGPYNEQFF.

This clone came up a few times. The rearrangement joins TRBV27 to TRBJ2-1, with 9 bases lining up with TRBD2. The V and J ends lost 5 bases and 9 bases, in that order; junction bases with no gene match: 8. The CDR3 consists of 14 residues. CDR1 and CDR2 from the germline V gene are MNHEY and SMNVEV (reference sequence). The CDR3 DNA reads as TGTGCCAGCAGTGTAACTAGCGGGCCCCCTGAGCAGTTCTTC. It codes for CASSVTSGPPEQFF.

As regards this clone: This same CDR3 is encoded by further DNA sequences in the sample. The chain recombines TRBV10-3 with TRBJ2-5, with 14 bases aligning to TRBD2. The junction had 3 bases not matched to a gene; V was cut back by 2 bases and J by 1 base. Germline CDR1 and CDR2: ENHRY and SYGVKD. The CDR3 has 17 residues. The CDR3 reads CAISEGTSGGPQETQYF. In DNA form, the CDR3 reads TGTGCCATCAGTGAGGGGACTAGCGGGGGCCCCCAAGAGACCCAGTACTTC.